The next 22 T cell receptor beta chains were all read from a single sample in a study of T cell repertoires in cytomegalovirus infection. TCRdb reprocessed the reads via MiXCR and lists one record per CDR3 protein. The repertoire has approximately 250,000 distinct CDR3 sequences, 5% to 8.5% of them found once; the top ten carry about 6.3%. The sample consisted of PBMCs. The receptor source for this set is a human donor in good health (CMV status not recorded). Some clones in this sample may be carry-over from other donors' samples.

This clonotype has at least ten counts. The V and J genes are TRBV20-1 and TRBJ2-2; D is possibly TRBD2 (6 bases). The CDR3 is 15 residues long. The ends were cut back, 0 bases at V and 7 bases at J, with 15 bases in the middle. Germline V gives CDR1 DFQATT, CDR2 SNEGSKA (reference sequence). The CDR3 loop is CSARDPRRRDGELFF. CDR3 nucleotide sequence: TGCAGTGCTAGAGATCCCAGGCGGCGGGACGGGGAGCTGTTTTTT.

This clonotype was counted at least ten times. This chain links TRBV29-1 with TRBJ2-5, with D tentatively TRBD1 (7 bases). The germline V gene encodes CDR1 SQVTM and CDR2 ANQGSEA. This CDR3 comprises 13 residues. Deletions cut 2 bases from V and 4 bases from J, with 11 bases between. DNA of the CDR3: TGCAGCGTTGAAAGGCAGGGGGGAGAGACCCAGTACTTC. It is translated as CSVERQGGETQYF.

This clonotype has at least ten counts. The chain recombines TRBV2 with TRBJ2-7, with D perhaps matching TRBD2 (6 bases). From germline, CDR1 is SNHLY and CDR2 FYNNEI. The CDR3 runs to 14 residues. Trimming stripped 6 bases from V and 2 bases from J, with 14 bases between. CDR3 coding DNA: TGTGCCAGCAGGCGCGGGGCTCTTACCTACGAGCAGTACTTC. Its translation is CASRRGALTYEQYF.

This clonotype was counted ten times or more. The chain recombines TRBV5-1 with TRBJ2-1; 9 nucleotides agree with TRBD2. The V and J ends lost 0 bases and 5 bases, in that order; junction bases with no gene match: 3. This CDR3 has 15 residues. Germline CDR1 reads SGHRS; CDR2 reads YFSETQ. CDR3 residues: CASSLGLAGNNEQFF. The DNA of the CDR3 is TGCGCCAGCAGCTTGGGGCTAGCGGGGAACAATGAGCAGTTCTTC. The full variable domain, in which reference TRBV5-1 and TRBJ2-1 provide the parts outside the CDR3, is KAGVTQTPRYLIKTRGQQVTLSCSPISGHRSVSWYQQTPGQGLQFLFEYFSETQRNKGNFPGRFSGRQFSNSRSEMNVSTLELGDSALYLCASSLGLAGNNEQFFGPGTRLTVL.

This clonotype was seen repeatedly, ten times or more. The chain has TRBV20-1 and TRBJ1-1; maybe TRBD1 (6 bases). The V end was cut by 5 bases, the J end by 4 bases, with 17 bases between. CDR1 is DFQATT, CDR2 SNEGSKA, per germline (reference sequence). CDR3 length equals 14 residues. In nucleotides, the CDR3 is TGCAGTGCTCTCTACGGGGGCGCGGGCACTGAAGCTTTCTTT. This codes for CSALYGGAGTEAFF.

In its sample, this clonotype was seen many times. V gene TRBV12-3 or TRBV12-4 combines with J gene TRBJ1-1, with unresolved D. The germline V and J ends were trimmed by 6 bases and 5 bases, with 7 bases remaining between them. The CDR3 has 11 amino acids. The CDR3 region has the DNA TGTGCCAGCAGCCCTAAGACTGAAGCTTTCTTT. Protein: CASSPKTEAFF.

This clonotype has a count of ten or more. The V and J genes are TRBV7-2 and TRBJ2-7; D not resolved. V was clipped by 2 bases and J by 0 bases, with 11 bases between them. Germline CDR1 SGHTA, CDR2 FQGNSA. The length of the CDR3 is 15 residues. The CDR3 loop is CASSLTRGSSYEQYF. DNA of the CDR3: TGTGCCAGCAGCTTAACGAGAGGCAGCTCCTACGAGCAGTACTTC.

This clonotype occurred many times. In DNA, the CDR3 is TGTGCCAGCATTCGGCCAGGGGCGAGAGGAAACACCATATATTTT. It yields the protein CASIRPGARGNTIYF. J is TRBJ1-3 and V is TRBV2; maybe TRBD1 (6 bases). Germline CDR1 SNHLY, CDR2 FYNNEI. V was shortened by 7 bases and J by 4 bases, with 17 bases between the two germline ends. This CDR3 comprises 15 residues.

The chain employs TRBV14 and TRBJ1-2; 9 bases line up with TRBD1. Trimming at V came to 1 base and at J to 8 bases, leaving 8 bases not matched to a gene. The CDR3 sequence is 15 residues long. From germline, CDR1 is SGHDN and CDR2 FVKESK. CDR3 amino acids: CASSQVGQGLKGYTF. The CDR3 bases are TGTGCCAGCAGCCAAGTGGGACAGGGACTTAAAGGCTACACCTTC. The complete variable domain, with remaining parts taken from reference TRBV14 and TRBJ1-2, reads EAGVTQFPSHSVIEKGQTVTLRCDPISGHDNLYWYRRVMGKEIKFLLHFVKESKQDESGMPNNRFLAERTGGTYSTLKVQPAELEDSGVYFCASSQVGQGLKGYTFGSGTRLTVV.

This clonotype was counted at least ten times. The chain uses TRBV29-1 and TRBJ1-1; 8 nucleotides agree with TRBD1. With V trimmed by 6 bases and J by 6 bases, 9 bases remained unmatched. There are 13 residues in the CDR3. The germline V gene has CDR1 SQVTM and CDR2 ANQGSEA. The CDR3 region is CSVSGQEGSEAFF. The CDR3 DNA reads TGCAGCGTCTCGGGACAGGAAGGGTCTGAAGCTTTCTTT.

This clonotype was detected many times. The V call is TRBV7-7, the J call TRBJ2-3; the D gene is possibly TRBD1 (6 bases). Germline V gene data show CDR1 as SSHAT and CDR2 as FNYEAQ (reference sequence). This CDR3 comprises 15 residues. Trimming took 4 bases from V and 1 from J, leaving 12 bases between them. The CDR3 DNA is TGTGCCAGCAGCTCGCAGGGGATAGGCACAGATACGCAGTATTTT. Its protein is CASSSQGIGTDTQYF.

This clonotype was seen once. The chain links TRBV2 to TRBJ2-7, with D hard to call. Germline V gene lookup returns CDR1 SNHLY and CDR2 FYNNEI. The ends were cut back, 3 bases at V and 4 bases at J, with 10 bases in the middle. The CDR3 covers 13 residues. For the CDR3, the DNA is TGTGCCAGCAGTGACCTTCAAGAGTACGAGCAGTACTTC. Amino acids: CASSDLQEYEQYF.

The rearrangement links TRBV29-1 to TRBJ2-7; weak D call: TRBD1 (6 bases). CDR1 SQVTM and CDR2 ANQGSEA come from the germline V gene. The V end was cut by 6 bases, the J end by 3 bases, with 18 bases between. The CDR3 has 14 amino acids. DNA of the CDR3: TGCAGCGTCTGGACAGCTGACACCCACTACGAGCAGTACTTC. Its translation: CSVWTADTHYEQYF.

This clonotype was recorded many times. This sequence joins TRBV7-2 and TRBJ1-1, with no clear D. Trimming pared 4 bases from V and 5 bases from J, leaving 23 bases between. This CDR3 has 17 residues. Germline CDR1 and CDR2: SGHTA and FQGNSA. CDR3 region: CASSSRTFYQFATEAFF. The CDR3, as DNA: TGTGCCAGCAGCTCCCGAACCTTTTATCAATTCGCAACTGAAGCTTTCTTT.

This clonotype was detected many times. This chain uses TRBV9 with TRBJ2-1; D uncertain. The CDR3 has 12 amino acids. Germline V CDR1 and CDR2: SGDLS, YYNGEE. The V end lost 7 bases, the J end lost 10 bases, and 15 bases lay between the germline ends. The CDR3 sequence is CASSDEIREQFF. The CDR3 DNA follows: TGTGCCAGCTCAGACGAGATTAGGGAGCAGTTCTTC.

This clonotype was counted many times. V and J are TRBV20-1 and TRBJ2-5, with no clear D. V was cut by 6 bases and J by 0 bases, with 11 bases left in between. The length of the CDR3 is 13 residues. Germline V gives CDR1 DFQATT, CDR2 SNEGSKA (reference sequence). The CDR3 protein is CSANGMDQETQYF. DNA of the CDR3: TGCAGTGCGAACGGCATGGACCAAGAGACCCAGTACTTC.

This clonotype has a count of ten or more. The gene calls are TRBV10-3 and TRBJ2-1, with TRBD1 matching over 9 bases. V was pared by 3 bases and J by 7 bases, with 10 bases of the junction left unmatched. The CDR3 length is 16 residues. In germline, CDR1 is ENHRY, CDR2 SYGVKD. CDR3 loop: CAISDPGQGPKNEQFF. CDR3 DNA: TGTGCCATCAGTGACCCGGGACAGGGCCCGAAGAATGAGCAGTTCTTC.

This clonotype came up many times. V and J are TRBV29-1 and TRBJ2-2; 8 nucleotides agree with TRBD1. Losses at the gene ends were 7 bases for V and 6 bases for J; bases not matched to a gene: 4. Germline V gene lookup returns CDR1 SQVTM and CDR2 ANQGSEA. The CDR3 has 12 amino acids. Here the CDR3 DNA reads TGCAGCGCTGACAGGGGAGCCGGGGAGCTGTTTTTT. Amino acids: CSADRGAGELFF.

This clonotype was detected ten times or more. V and J are TRBV6-2 or TRBV6-3 and TRBJ1-1; unclear D gene. The CDR3 loop spans 13 amino acids. CDR1 and CDR2 (germline): MNHEY, SVGEGT. V was pared by 5 bases and J by 1 base, with 8 bases between. CDR3 nucleotide sequence: TGTGCCAGCAGTACCGGACGGAACACTGAAGCTTTCTTT. Protein sequence: CASSTGRNTEAFF.

The rearrangement links TRBV29-1 to TRBJ2-1; 8 nucleotides agree with TRBD2. CDR1 is SQVTM, CDR2 ANQGSEA, per germline. The CDR3 runs to 15 residues. With 4 bases clipped from V and 7 bases from J, the junction kept 12 bases outside the gene matches. The CDR3 bases are TGCAGCGTTGGGATAGCCGGGACTAGTAGGAATGAGCAGTTCTTC. Translating gives CSVGIAGTSRNEQFF.

This clonotype has ten or more counts. J is TRBJ2-2 and V is TRBV5-5, with TRBD1 matching over 10 bases. The CDR3 contains 15 residues. CDR1 and CDR2 (germline): SGHKS, YYEKEE (reference sequence). The trim removed 4 bases at V and 4 bases at J, leaving 4 bases unmatched. CDR3 sequence reads: CASSLTGGGTGELFF. Written as DNA, the CDR3 is TGTGCCAGCAGCCTGACAGGGGGCGGCACCGGGGAGCTGTTTTTT.

This clonotype was counted at least ten times. The chain is built from TRBV18 and TRBJ2-1; tentatively, D is TRBD1 (5 bases). The CDR3 loop spans 11 amino acids. V was cut by 7 bases and J by 7 bases, with 8 bases left in between. Germline CDR1 KGHSH, CDR2 LQKENI. CDR3 protein: CASYGQNEQFF. CDR3 nucleotides: TGTGCCAGCTACGGACAAAATGAGCAGTTCTTC. The whole variable domain, remainder taken from reference TRBV18 and TRBJ2-1, is NAGVMQNPRHLVRRRGQEARLRCSPMKGHSHVYWYRQLPEEGLKFMVYLQKENIIDESGMPKERFSAEFPKEGPSILRIQQVVRGDSAAYFCASYGQNEQFFGPGTRLTVL.